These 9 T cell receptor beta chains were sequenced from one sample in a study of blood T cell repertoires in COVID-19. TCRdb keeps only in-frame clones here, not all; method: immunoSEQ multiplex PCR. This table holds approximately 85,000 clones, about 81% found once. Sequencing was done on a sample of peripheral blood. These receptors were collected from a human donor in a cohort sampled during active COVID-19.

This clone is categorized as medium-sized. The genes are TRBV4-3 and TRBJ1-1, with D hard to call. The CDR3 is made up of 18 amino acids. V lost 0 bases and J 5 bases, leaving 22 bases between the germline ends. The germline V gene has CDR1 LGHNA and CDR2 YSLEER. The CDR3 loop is CASSQDSPRFSAGTEAFF. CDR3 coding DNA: TGCGCCAGCAGCCAAGATTCTCCTAGGTTTTCCGCGGGGACTGAAGCTTTCTTT.

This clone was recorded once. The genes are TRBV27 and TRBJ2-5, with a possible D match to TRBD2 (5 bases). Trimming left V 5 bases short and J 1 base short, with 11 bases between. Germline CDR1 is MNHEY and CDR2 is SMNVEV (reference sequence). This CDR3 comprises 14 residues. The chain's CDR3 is CASSLHGVQETQYF. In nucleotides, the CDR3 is TGTGCCAGCAGTCTCCACGGGGTCCAAGAGACCCAGTACTTC.

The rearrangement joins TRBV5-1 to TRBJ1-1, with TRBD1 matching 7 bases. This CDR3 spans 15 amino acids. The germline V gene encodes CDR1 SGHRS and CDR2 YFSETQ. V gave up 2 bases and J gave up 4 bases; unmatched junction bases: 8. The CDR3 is CASSLYRGQGTEAFF. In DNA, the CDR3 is TGCGCCAGCAGCTTATACAGGGGACAAGGCACTGAAGCTTTCTTT.

The chain's CDR3 is CASSFFSGQPTYGYTF. The CDR3 nucleotides read TGTGCCAGCAGCTTCTTCTCTGGACAGCCCACCTATGGCTACACCTTC. V usage is TRBV5-6 and J usage is TRBJ1-2; perhaps TRBD1 as D (6 bases). CDR1 is SGHDT and CDR2 is YYEEEE in the germline V gene. V lost 2 bases and J 4 bases, leaving 18 bases between the germline ends. This CDR3 contains 16 residues.

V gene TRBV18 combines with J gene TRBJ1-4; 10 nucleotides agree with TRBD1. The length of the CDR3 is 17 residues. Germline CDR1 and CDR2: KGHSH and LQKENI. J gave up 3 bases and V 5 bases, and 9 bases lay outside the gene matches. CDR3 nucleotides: TGTGCCAGCTCAACGGTCGACAGGGGGCTAGCTAATGAAAAACTGTTTTTT. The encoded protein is CASSTVDRGLANEKLFF.

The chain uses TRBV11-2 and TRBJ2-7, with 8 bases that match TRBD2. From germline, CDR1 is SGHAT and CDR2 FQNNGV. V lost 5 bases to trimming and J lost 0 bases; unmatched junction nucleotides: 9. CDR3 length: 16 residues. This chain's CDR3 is CASSPGISGASYEQYF. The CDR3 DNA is TGTGCCAGCAGCCCGGGCATTAGCGGGGCCTCCTACGAGCAGTACTTC.

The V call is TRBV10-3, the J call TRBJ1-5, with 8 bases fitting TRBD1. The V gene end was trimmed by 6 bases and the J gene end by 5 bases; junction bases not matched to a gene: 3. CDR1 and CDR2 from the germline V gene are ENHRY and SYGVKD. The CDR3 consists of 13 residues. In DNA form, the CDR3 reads TGTGCCATCAGCGTACAGGGGGATCAGCCCCAGCATTTT. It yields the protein CAISVQGDQPQHF.

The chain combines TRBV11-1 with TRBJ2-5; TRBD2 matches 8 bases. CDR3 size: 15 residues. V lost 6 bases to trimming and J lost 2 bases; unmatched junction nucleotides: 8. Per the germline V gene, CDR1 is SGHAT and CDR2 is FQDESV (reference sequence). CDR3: CASSGLARDQETQYF. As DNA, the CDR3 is TGTGCCAGCAGTGGACTAGCTCGGGATCAAGAGACCCAGTACTTC.

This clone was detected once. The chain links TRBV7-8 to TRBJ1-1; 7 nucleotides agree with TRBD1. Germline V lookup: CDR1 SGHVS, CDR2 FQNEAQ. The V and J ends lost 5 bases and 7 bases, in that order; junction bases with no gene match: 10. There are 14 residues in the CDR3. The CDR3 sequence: CASSKRPTGFEAFF. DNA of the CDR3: TGTGCCAGCAGCAAACGACCGACAGGGTTTGAAGCTTTCTTT.